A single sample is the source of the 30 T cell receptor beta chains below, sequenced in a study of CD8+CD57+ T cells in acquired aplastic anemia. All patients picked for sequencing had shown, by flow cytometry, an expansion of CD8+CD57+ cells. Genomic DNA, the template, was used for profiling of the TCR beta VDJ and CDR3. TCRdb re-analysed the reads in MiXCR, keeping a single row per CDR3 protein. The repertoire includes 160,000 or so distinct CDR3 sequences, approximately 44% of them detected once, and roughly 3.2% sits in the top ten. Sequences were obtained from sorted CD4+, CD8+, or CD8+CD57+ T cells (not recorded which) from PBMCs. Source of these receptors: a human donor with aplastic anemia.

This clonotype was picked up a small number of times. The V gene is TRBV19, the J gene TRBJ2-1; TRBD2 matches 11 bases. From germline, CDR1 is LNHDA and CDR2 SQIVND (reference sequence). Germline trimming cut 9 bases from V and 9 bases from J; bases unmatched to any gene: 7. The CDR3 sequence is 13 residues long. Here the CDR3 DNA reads TGTGCCAGCCGGACTAGCGGGTCTTCTGAGCAGTTCTTC. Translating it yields CASRTSGSSEQFF.

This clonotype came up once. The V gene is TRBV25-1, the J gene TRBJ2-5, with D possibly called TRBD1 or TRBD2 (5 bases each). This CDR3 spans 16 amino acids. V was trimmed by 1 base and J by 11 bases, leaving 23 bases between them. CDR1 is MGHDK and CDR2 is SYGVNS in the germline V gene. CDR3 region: CASSEFEVGTSYKQYF. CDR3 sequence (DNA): TGTGCCAGCAGTGAATTCGAGGTGGGGACCTCCTACAAGCAGTACTTC.

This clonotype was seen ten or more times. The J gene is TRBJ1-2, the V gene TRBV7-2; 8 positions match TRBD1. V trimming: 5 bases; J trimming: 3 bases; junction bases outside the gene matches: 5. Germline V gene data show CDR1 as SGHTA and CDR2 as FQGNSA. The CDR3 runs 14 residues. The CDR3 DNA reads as TGTGCCAGCAGCCAGGGACAGGTGGACTATGGCTACACCTTC. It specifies CASSQGQVDYGYTF. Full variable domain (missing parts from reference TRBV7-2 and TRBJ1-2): GAGVSQSPSNKVTEKGKDVELRCDPISGHTALYWYRQSLGQGLEFLIYFQGNSAPDKSGLPSDRFSAERTGGSVSTLTIQRTQQEDSAVYLCASSQGQVDYGYTFGSGTRLTVV.

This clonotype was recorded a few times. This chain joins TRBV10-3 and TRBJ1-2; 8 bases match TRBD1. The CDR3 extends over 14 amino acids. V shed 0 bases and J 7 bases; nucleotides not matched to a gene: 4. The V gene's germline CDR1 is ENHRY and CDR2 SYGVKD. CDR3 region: CAISESLTGAGYTF. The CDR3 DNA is TGTGCCATCAGTGAGTCCCTGACAGGGGCTGGCTACACCTTC.

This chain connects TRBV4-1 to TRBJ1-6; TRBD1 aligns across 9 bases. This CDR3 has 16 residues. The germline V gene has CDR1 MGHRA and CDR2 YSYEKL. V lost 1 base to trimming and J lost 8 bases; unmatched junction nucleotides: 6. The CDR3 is CASSQVWGQGYSPLHF. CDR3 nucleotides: TGCGCCAGCAGCCAAGTATGGGGACAGGGTTATTCACCCCTCCACTTT.

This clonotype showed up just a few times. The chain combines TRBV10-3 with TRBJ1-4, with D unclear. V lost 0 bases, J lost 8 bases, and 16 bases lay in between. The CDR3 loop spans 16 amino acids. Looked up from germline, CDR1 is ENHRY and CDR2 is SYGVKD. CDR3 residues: CAISESVRRREEKLFF. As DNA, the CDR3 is TGTGCCATCAGTGAGTCAGTTCGCAGGAGAGAGGAAAAACTGTTTTTT.

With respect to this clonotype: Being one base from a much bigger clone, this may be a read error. This CDR3 reads CAGSQTSLGGEAFF. The CDR3 coding sequence is TGCGCCGGCAGCCAAACCTCTCTGGGTGGTGAAGCTTTCTTT. The genes are TRBV4-3 and TRBJ1-1; D unclear. CDR3 size: 14 residues. Per the germline V gene, CDR1 is LGHNA and CDR2 is YSLEER.

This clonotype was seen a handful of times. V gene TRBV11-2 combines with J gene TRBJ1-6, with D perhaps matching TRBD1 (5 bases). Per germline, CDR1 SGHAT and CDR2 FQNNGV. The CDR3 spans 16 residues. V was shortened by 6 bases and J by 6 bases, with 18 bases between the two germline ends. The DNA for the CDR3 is TGTGCCAGCAGATCGGGGGTAGGGGTCTCTAATTCACCCCTCCACTTT. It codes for CASRSGVGVSNSPLHF. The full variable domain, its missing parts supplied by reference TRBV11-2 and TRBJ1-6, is EAGVAQSPRYKIIEKRQSVAFWCNPISGHATLYWYQQILGQGPKLLIQFQNNGVVDDSQLPKDRFSAERLKGVDSTLKIQPAKLEDSAVYLCASRSGVGVSNSPLHFGNGTRLTVT.

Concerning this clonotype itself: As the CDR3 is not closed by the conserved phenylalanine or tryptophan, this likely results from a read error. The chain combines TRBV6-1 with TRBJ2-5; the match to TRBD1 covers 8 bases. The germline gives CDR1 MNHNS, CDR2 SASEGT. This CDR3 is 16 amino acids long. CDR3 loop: CAGSERGQGVWETQYL. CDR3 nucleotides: TGTGCCGGCAGTGAAAGAGGACAGGGAGTCTGGGAGACCCAGTACCTC.

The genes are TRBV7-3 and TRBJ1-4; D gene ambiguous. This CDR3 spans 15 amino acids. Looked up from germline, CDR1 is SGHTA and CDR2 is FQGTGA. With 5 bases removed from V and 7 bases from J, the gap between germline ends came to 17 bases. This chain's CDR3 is CASSPKARNTEKLFF. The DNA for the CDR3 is TGTGCCAGCAGCCCTAAGGCCAGGAACACTGAAAAACTGTTTTTT.

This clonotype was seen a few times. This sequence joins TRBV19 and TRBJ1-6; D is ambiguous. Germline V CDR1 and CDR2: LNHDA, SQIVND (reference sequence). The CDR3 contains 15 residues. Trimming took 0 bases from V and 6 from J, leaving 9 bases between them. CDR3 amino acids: CASSIDEGSNSPLHF. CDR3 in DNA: TGTGCCAGTAGTATAGATGAGGGCAGTAATTCACCCCTCCACTTT.

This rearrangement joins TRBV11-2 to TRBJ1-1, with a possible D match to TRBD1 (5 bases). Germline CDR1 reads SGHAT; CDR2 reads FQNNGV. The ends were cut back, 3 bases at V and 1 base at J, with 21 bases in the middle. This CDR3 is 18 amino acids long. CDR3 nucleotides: TGTGCCAGCAGCTTTAGTTGGTTTCAGGGATATTCGAACACTGAAGCTTTCTTT. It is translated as CASSFSWFQGYSNTEAFF.

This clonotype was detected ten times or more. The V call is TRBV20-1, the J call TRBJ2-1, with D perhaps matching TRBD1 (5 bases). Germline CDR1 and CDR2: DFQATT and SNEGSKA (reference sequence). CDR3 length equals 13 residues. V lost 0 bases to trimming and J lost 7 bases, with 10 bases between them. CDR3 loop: CSAREGARNEQFF. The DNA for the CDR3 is TGCAGTGCTAGAGAAGGGGCTAGAAATGAGCAGTTCTTC.

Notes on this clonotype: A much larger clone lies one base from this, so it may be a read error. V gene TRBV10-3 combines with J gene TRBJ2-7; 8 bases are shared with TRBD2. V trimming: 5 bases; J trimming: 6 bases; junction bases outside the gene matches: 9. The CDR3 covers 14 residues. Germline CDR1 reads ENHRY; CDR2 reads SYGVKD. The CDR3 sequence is CAISYSQRGLEQYF. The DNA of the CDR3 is TGTGCCATCAGTTACTCTCAGCGGGGGCTCGAGCAGTACTTC.

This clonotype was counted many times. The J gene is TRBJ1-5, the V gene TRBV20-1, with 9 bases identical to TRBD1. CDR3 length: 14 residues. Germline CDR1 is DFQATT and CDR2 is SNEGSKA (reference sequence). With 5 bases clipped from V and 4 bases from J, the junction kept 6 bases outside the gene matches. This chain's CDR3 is CSALDRGSNQPQHF. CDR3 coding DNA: TGCAGTGCTCTGGACAGGGGCTCAAATCAGCCCCAGCATTTT.

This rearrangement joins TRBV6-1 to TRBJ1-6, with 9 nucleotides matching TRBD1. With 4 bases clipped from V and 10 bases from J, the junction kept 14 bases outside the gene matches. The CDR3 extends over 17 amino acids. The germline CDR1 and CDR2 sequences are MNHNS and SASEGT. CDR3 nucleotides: TGTGCCAGCAGTGCCCATACCGGGACAGGGAAATGGTCACCCCTCCACTTT. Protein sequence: CASSAHTGTGKWSPLHF.

This chain's CDR3 is CASSKGLGVVDEQFF. The CDR3 bases are TGTGCCAGCAGTAAAGGACTAGGGGTGGTGGATGAGCAGTTCTTC. The chain combines TRBV2 with TRBJ2-1; TRBD2 matches 7 bases. The CDR3 runs to 15 residues. CDR1 and CDR2 (germline): SNHLY, FYNNEI. Losses at the gene ends were 5 bases for V and 8 bases for J; bases not matched to a gene: 12.

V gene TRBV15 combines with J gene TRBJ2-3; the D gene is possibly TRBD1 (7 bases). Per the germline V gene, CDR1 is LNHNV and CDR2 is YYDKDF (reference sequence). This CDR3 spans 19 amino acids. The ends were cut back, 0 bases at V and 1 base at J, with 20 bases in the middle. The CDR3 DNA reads TGTGCCACCAGCAGAGATTCGGTGAGCAGGGGGGTTGGCACAGATACGCAGTATTTT. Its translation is CATSRDSVSRGVGTDTQYF.

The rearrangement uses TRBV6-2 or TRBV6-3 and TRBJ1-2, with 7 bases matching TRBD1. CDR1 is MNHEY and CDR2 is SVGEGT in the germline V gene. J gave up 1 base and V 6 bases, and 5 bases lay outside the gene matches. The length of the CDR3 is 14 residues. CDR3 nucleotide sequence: TGTGCCAGCAGGAAGACAGGGCTTAACTATGGCTACACCTTC. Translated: CASRKTGLNYGYTF.

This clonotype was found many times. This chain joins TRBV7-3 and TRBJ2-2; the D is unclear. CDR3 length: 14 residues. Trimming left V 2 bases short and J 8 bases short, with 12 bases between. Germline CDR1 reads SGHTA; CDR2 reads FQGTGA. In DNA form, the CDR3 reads TGTGCCAGCAGCTTAGCCGACTTTTCGGGGGAGCTGTTTTTT. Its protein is CASSLADFSGELFF.

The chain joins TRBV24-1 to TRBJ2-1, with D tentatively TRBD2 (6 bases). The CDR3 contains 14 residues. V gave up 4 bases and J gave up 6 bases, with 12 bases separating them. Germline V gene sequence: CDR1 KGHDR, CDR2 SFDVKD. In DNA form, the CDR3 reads TGTGCCACCAGTGACCCGGGACTCCCCAATGAGCAGTTCTTC. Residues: CATSDPGLPNEQFF.

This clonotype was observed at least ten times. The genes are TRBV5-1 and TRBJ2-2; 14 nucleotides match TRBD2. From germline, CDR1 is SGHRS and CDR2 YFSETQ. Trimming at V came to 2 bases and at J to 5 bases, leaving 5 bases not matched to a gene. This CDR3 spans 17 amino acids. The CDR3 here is CASSFGGLAGGTGELFF. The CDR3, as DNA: TGCGCCAGCAGCTTCGGCGGACTAGCGGGGGGTACCGGGGAGCTGTTTTTT.

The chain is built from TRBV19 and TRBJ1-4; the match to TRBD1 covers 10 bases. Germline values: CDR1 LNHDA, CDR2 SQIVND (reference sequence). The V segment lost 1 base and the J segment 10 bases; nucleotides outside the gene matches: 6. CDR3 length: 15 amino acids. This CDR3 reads CASSIGDRGNIKLFF. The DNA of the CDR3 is TGTGCCAGTAGTATAGGGGACAGGGGTAATATAAAACTGTTTTTT.

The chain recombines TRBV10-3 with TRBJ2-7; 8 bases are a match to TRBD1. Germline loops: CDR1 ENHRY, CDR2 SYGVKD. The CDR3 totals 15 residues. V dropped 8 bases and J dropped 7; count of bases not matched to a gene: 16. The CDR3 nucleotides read TGTGCCATCCATTCAGGGACAGGCCTCCGGGGAGAGCAGTACTTC. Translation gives CAIHSGTGLRGEQYF.

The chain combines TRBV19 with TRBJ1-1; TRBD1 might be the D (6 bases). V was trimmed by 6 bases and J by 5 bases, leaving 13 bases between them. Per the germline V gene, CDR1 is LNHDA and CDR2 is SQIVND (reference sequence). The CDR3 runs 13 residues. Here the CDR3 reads CASRQGAWTEAFF. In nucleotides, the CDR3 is TGTGCCAGTAGACAGGGAGCGTGGACTGAAGCTTTCTTT.

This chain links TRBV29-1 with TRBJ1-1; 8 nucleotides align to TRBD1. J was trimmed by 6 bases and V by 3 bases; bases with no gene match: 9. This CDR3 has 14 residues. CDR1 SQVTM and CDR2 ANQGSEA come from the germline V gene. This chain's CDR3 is CSVDPQGAGAEAFF. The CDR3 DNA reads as TGCAGCGTTGATCCGCAGGGGGCTGGGGCTGAAGCTTTCTTT.

The CDR3: CASSFQGRTYEQYV. CDR3 sequence (DNA): TGTGCCAGCAGTTTTCAAGGGAGAACCTACGAGCAGTACGTC. The chain has TRBV27 and TRBJ2-7; possible D gene TRBD2, 5 bases. In germline, CDR1 is MNHEY, CDR2 SMNVEV (reference sequence). This CDR3 spans 14 amino acids. V was cut by 3 bases and J by 2 bases, with 11 bases left in between.

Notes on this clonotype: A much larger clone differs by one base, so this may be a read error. The CDR3 nucleotides read TGTGCCAGCAGTGACAGCACCGGGGAGCTGTTTTTT. Translating it yields CASSDSTGELFF. The chain joins TRBV6-4 to TRBJ2-2; no definite D call. The germline V gene has CDR1 MRHNA and CDR2 SNTAGT. The CDR3 is 12 residues long. The V end was cut by 2 bases, the J end by 4 bases, with 2 bases between.

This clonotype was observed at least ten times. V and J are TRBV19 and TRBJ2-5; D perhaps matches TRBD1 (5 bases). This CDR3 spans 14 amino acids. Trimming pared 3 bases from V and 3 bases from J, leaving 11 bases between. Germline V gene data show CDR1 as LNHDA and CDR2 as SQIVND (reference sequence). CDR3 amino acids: CASSILGQEETQYF. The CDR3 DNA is TGTGCCAGTAGTATTTTGGGGCAGGAAGAGACCCAGTACTTC.

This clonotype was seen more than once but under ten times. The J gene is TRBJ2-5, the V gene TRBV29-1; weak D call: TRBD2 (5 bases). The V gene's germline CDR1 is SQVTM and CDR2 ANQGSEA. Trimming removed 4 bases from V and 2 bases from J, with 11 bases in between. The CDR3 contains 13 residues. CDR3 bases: TGCAGCGTTGCGGGGTCACTTCAAGAGACCCAGTACTTC. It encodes CSVAGSLQETQYF.